The 26 T cell receptor beta chains listed next were all sequenced from one sample in a study of CD8+ T cells in alopecia areata. Following extraction, RNA underwent reverse transcription to cDNA, which served as the sequencing template. The method was immunoSEQ multiplex PCR; TCRdb's version includes in-frame clones alone and lacks a portion of them. The sample contains about 110,000 clones, under 60% of which appear only once. The sample taken for sequencing was NKG2D-low CD8+ T cells sorted from blood. These receptors came from a human donor with alopecia areata.

CDR3 residues: CASRPSGYQETQYF. The CDR3 DNA reads TGTGCCAGCAGGCCTAGCGGGTACCAAGAGACCCAGTACTTC. The chain joins TRBV2 to TRBJ2-5; 8 positions agree with TRBD2. In germline, CDR1 is SNHLY, CDR2 FYNNEI. CDR3 length equals 14 residues. The J segment lost 0 bases and the V segment lost 6 bases, leaving 3 bases of the junction unmatched. Full variable domain (rest looked up from reference TRBV2 and TRBJ2-5): EPEVTQTPSHQVTQMGQEVILRCVPISNHLYFYWYRQILGQKVEFLVSFYNNEISEKSEIFDDQFSVERPDGSNFTLKIRSTKLEDSAMYFCASRPSGYQETQYFGPGTRLLVL.

The chain carries TRBV27 and TRBJ2-1; D gene ambiguous. Germline CDR1 is MNHEY and CDR2 is SMNVEV (reference sequence). V lost 0 bases, J lost 9 bases, and 3 bases lay in between. The CDR3 loop spans 11 amino acids. The CDR3 is CASSLSSEQFF. The DNA for the CDR3 is TGTGCCAGCAGTTTATCCTCTGAGCAGTTCTTC.

This clone was counted between two and nine times. The gene calls are TRBV28 and TRBJ2-1, with 12 bases that match TRBD2. The V segment lost 5 bases and the J segment 4 bases; nucleotides outside the gene matches: 3. This CDR3 spans 15 amino acids. Germline CDR1 and CDR2: MDHEN and SYDVKM. The CDR3: CASSRLAGEYNEQFF. Here the CDR3 DNA reads TGTGCCAGCAGTCGACTAGCGGGAGAGTACAATGAGCAGTTCTTC.

The chain employs TRBV9 and TRBJ2-1; TRBD2 is a possible D gene (5 bases). V dropped 1 base and J dropped 8 bases, with 19 bases sitting between them. Germline V gene lookup returns CDR1 SGDLS and CDR2 YYNGEE. The CDR3 is 16 residues long. Here the CDR3 reads CASSVTPSLVTDEQFF. As DNA, the CDR3 is TGTGCCAGCAGCGTAACCCCATCACTAGTTACCGATGAGCAGTTCTTC. Complete variable domain (other parts from reference TRBV9 and TRBJ2-1): DSGVTQTPKHLITATGQRVTLRCSPRSGDLSVYWYQQSLDQGLQFLIQYYNGEERAKGNILERFSAQQFPDLHSELNLSSLELGDSALYFCASSVTPSLVTDEQFFGPGTRLTVL.

V usage is TRBV5-4 and J usage is TRBJ1-2; 7 nucleotides agree with TRBD1. J gave up 5 bases and V 2 bases, and 3 bases lay outside the gene matches. This CDR3 has 13 residues. Per germline, CDR1 SGHNT and CDR2 YYREEE (reference sequence). This chain's CDR3 is CASSFRQGYGYTF. The CDR3 DNA reads as TGTGCCAGCAGCTTCCGACAGGGATATGGCTACACCTTC. Using reference TRBV5-4 and TRBJ1-2 for the parts outside the CDR3, the full variable domain is ETGVTQSPTHLIKTRGQQVTLRCSSQSGHNTVSWYQQALGQGPQFIFQYYREEENGRGNFPPRFSGLQFPNYSSELNVNALELDDSALYLCASSFRQGYGYTFGSGTRLTVV.

The CDR3 loop is CASSMYRTGGVNEQYF. CDR3 nucleotide sequence: TGTGCCAGTAGTATGTATCGGACAGGGGGTGTGAACGAGCAGTACTTC. The V gene is TRBV19, the J gene TRBJ2-7; TRBD1 matches 10 bases. This CDR3 is 16 amino acids long. The germline V gene has CDR1 LNHDA and CDR2 SQIVND (reference sequence). J gave up 5 bases and V 3 bases, and 10 bases lay outside the gene matches.

V gene TRBV6-5 combines with J gene TRBJ2-7; TRBD1 agrees at 10 bases. The CDR3 sequence is 15 residues long. Trimming cost V 0 bases and J 4 bases; bases outside gene matches: 3. Per the germline V gene, CDR1 is MNHEY and CDR2 is SVGAGI. CDR3 region: CASSYSMDRGYEQYF. The CDR3 DNA sequence: TGTGCCAGCAGTTACTCGATGGACAGGGGGTACGAGCAGTACTTC.

J is TRBJ2-1 and V is TRBV27; 7 positions agree with TRBD2. The CDR3 has 14 residues. From germline, CDR1 is MNHEY and CDR2 SMNVEV (reference sequence). J was trimmed by 2 bases and V by 8 bases; bases with no gene match: 6. This CDR3 is CASFASGTYNEQFF. CDR3 nucleotides: TGTGCCAGCTTTGCTAGCGGAACCTACAATGAGCAGTTCTTC.

The table lists this clone with a count of one. This chain's CDR3 is CASSLNPPEEQFF. For the CDR3, the DNA is TGTGCCAGCAGTTTAAATCCCCCCGAAGAGCAGTTCTTC. The V and J genes are TRBV27 and TRBJ2-1; D unclear. This CDR3 comprises 13 residues. With 2 bases removed from V and 10 bases from J, the gap between germline ends came to 12 bases. The germline V gene encodes CDR1 MNHEY and CDR2 SMNVEV (reference sequence).

This chain links TRBV29-1 with TRBJ1-2, with D maybe TRBD1 (6 bases). Germline CDR1 is SQVTM and CDR2 is ANQGSEA. This CDR3 region has 11 residues. The V gene lost 7 bases and the J gene lost 4 bases, with 10 bases spanning the gap. CDR3 loop: CSATGTYGYTF. CDR3 nucleotide sequence: TGCAGCGCAACAGGGACCTATGGCTACACCTTC. Using reference TRBV29-1 and TRBJ1-2 for the parts outside the CDR3, the full variable domain is SAVISQKPSRDICQRGTSLTIQCQVDSQVTMMFWYRQQPGQSLTLIATANQGSEATYESGFVIDKFPISRPNLTFSTLTVSNMSPEDSSIYLCSATGTYGYTFGSGTRLTVV.

J is TRBJ2-1 and V is TRBV28, with a weak D call TRBD2 (5 bases). Germline lookup yields CDR1 MDHEN and CDR2 SYDVKM. Trimming shortened V by 3 bases and J by 0 bases, and 6 bases separated the two germline ends. The CDR3 runs 14 residues. This CDR3 is CASSLSGSYNEQFF. CDR3 DNA sequence: TGTGCCAGCAGTTTGAGCGGCTCCTACAATGAGCAGTTCTTC.

The chain links TRBV5-6 to TRBJ1-1; 8 bases agree with TRBD1. Per the germline V gene, CDR1 is SGHDT and CDR2 is YYEEEE. CDR3 size: 17 residues. V shed 3 bases, J shed 1 base, and the junction held 11 bases outside the gene matches. Here the CDR3 reads CASSSKKDRVWNTEAFF. The DNA of the CDR3 is TGTGCCAGCAGCTCAAAAAAGGACAGGGTTTGGAACACTGAAGCTTTCTTT.

The chain has TRBV6-1 and TRBJ2-7; 8 nucleotides match TRBD1. CDR1 is MNHNS and CDR2 is SASEGT in the germline V gene. After removal of 1 base from V and 5 bases from J, the junction contained 7 bases not matched to a gene. This CDR3 is 15 amino acids long. In nucleotides, the CDR3 is TGTGCCAGCAGTGAAGTAGTGGGACAGGATGACGAGCAGTACTTC. Amino acids: CASSEVVGQDDEQYF.

This clone was observed many times. CDR3 sequence (DNA): TGTGCCAGCAGCGTAGGTACCCCCGGGGGCTCTGGAAACACCATATATTTT. Its protein is CASSVGTPGGSGNTIYF. The chain joins TRBV9 to TRBJ1-3, with D tentatively TRBD1 (5 bases). The germline CDR1 and CDR2 sequences are SGDLS and YYNGEE. The ends were cut back, 0 bases at V and 0 bases at J, with 13 bases in the middle. There are 17 residues in the CDR3.

The chain employs TRBV2 and TRBJ1-1; D possibly corresponds to TRBD1 (6 bases). Germline CDR1 and CDR2: SNHLY and FYNNEI. CDR3 size: 15 residues. Trimming pared 10 bases from V and 1 base from J, leaving 19 bases between. In nucleotides, the CDR3 is TGTGCCACCTCCCTCCCCGGGACACGGAACACTGAAGCTTTCTTT. Protein product: CATSLPGTRNTEAFF.

J is TRBJ2-5 and V is TRBV29-1; D possibly corresponds to TRBD2 (6 bases). Germline CDR1 and CDR2: SQVTM and ANQGSEA. The CDR3 consists of 15 residues. Trimming removed 3 bases at V and 8 bases at J, with 22 bases between. This CDR3 is CSVEYSSGTDGTQYF. CDR3 in DNA: TGCAGCGTTGAGTACTCTTCCGGGACTGACGGCACCCAGTACTTC.

The CDR3 sequence is CASGAGGYNEQFF. The CDR3 bases are TGTGCCAGTGGGGCGGGGGGATACAATGAGCAGTTCTTC. This chain joins TRBV6-5 and TRBJ2-1; 8 bases line up with TRBD2. The trim removed 9 bases at V and 4 bases at J, leaving 5 bases unmatched. There are 13 residues in the CDR3. Germline CDR1 MNHEY, CDR2 SVGAGI.

The V call is TRBV29-1, the J call TRBJ1-2, with D perhaps matching TRBD1 (6 bases). V was trimmed by 3 bases and J by 2 bases, leaving 10 bases between them. The CDR3 contains 13 residues. CDR1 SQVTM and CDR2 ANQGSEA come from the germline V gene. CDR3 sequence: CSVDTDRNYGYTF. CDR3 in DNA: TGCAGCGTTGACACGGACAGAAACTATGGCTACACCTTC. Variable domain in full (rest from reference TRBV29-1 and TRBJ1-2): SAVISQKPSRDICQRGTSLTIQCQVDSQVTMMFWYRQQPGQSLTLIATANQGSEATYESGFVIDKFPISRPNLTFSTLTVSNMSPEDSSIYLCSVDTDRNYGYTFGSGTRLTVV.

There are a few counts of this clone. The chain uses TRBV19 and TRBJ1-1; D is possibly TRBD1 (5 bases). V dropped 1 base and J dropped 7 bases, with 7 bases sitting between them. This CDR3 spans 12 amino acids. Germline values: CDR1 LNHDA, CDR2 SQIVND (reference sequence). The chain's CDR3 is CASSIAGLEAFF. CDR3 coding DNA: TGTGCCAGTAGTATAGCGGGGCTTGAAGCTTTCTTT.

This sequence joins TRBV29-1 and TRBJ2-5; 7 bases are shared with TRBD1. The J call may not be correct, given that the DNA end is closer to TRBJ2-7. The CDR3 loop spans 12 amino acids. Germline CDR1 reads SQVTM; CDR2 reads ANQGSEA. The DNA of the CDR3 is TGCAGCGGGCAGACAGGGACGTACGAGCAGTACTTC. This codes for CSGQTGTYEQYF.

V usage is TRBV2 and J usage is TRBJ2-3; no firm D call. There are 19 residues in the CDR3. Germline CDR1 is SNHLY and CDR2 is FYNNEI. With 6 bases removed from V and 1 base from J, the gap between germline ends came to 26 bases. The CDR3 coding sequence is TGTGCCAGCAGCACACCCGCGTCCGGGTCCGCCTTTCGCACAGATACGCAGTATTTT. Its protein is CASSTPASGSAFRTDTQYF.

CDR3 sequence reads: CASSLGAGLVSETQYF. The DNA of the CDR3 is TGTGCCAGCAGTTTAGGCGCGGGACTAGTTTCGGAGACCCAGTACTTC. The rearrangement joins TRBV27 to TRBJ2-5, with 8 bases aligning to TRBD2. The V gene end was trimmed by 2 bases and the J gene end by 5 bases; junction bases not matched to a gene: 10. The germline V gene encodes CDR1 MNHEY and CDR2 SMNVEV (reference sequence). This CDR3 spans 16 amino acids.

This clone was seen a handful of times. This chain links TRBV5-4 with TRBJ2-5; either TRBD1 or TRBD2 may supply D (5 bases each). With 3 bases removed from V and 1 base from J, the gap between germline ends came to 16 bases. This CDR3 is built from 16 residues. CDR1 and CDR2 (germline): SGHNT, YYREEE (reference sequence). Written as DNA, the CDR3 is TGTGCCAGCAGCTCCCGGGACCCAGCCGTCCAAGAGACCCAGTACTTC. It yields the protein CASSSRDPAVQETQYF.

The chain carries TRBV13 and TRBJ2-1; D unclear. The V end lost 2 bases, the J end lost 5 bases, and 1 base lay between the germline ends. This CDR3 contains 11 residues. CDR1 is PRHDT, CDR2 FYEKMQ, per germline (reference sequence). The DNA for the CDR3 is TGTGCCAGCAGCTTAAACAATGAGCAGTTCTTC. It encodes CASSLNNEQFF.

The chain carries TRBV28 and TRBJ2-2; 9 bases align to TRBD1. The CDR3 has 17 residues. CDR1 and CDR2 (germline): MDHEN, SYDVKM. J lost 2 bases, V lost 6 bases, and 10 bases had no gene match. CDR3 nucleotide sequence: TGTGCCAGCAGCTACTTTCCGGGACAGGGTAACACCGGGGAGCTGTTTTTT. This gives the protein CASSYFPGQGNTGELFF.

Here the CDR3 DNA reads TGTGCCAGCAGTTCGGGGAGCAATCAGCCCCAGCATTTT. Translating gives CASSSGSNQPQHF. The V and J genes are TRBV25-1 and TRBJ1-5, with D uncertain. CDR1 and CDR2 from the germline V gene are MGHDK and SYGVNS. The V end was cut by 5 bases, the J end by 1 base, with 6 bases between. CDR3 length equals 13 residues.